This T cell receptor beta chain originates from a study of OX40 agonist ivuxolimab in advanced cancers. On the study more broadly: Patients receiving dose escalation had hepatocellular carcinoma, melanoma, renal cell or head and neck cancer.

Overall study results and limits: At 0.1 to 3.0 mg/kg, CD4+ and CD8+ blood T cells expanded clonally by week 6.

Trimming pared 6 bases from V and 3 bases from J, leaving 8 bases between. The CDR3 runs to 13 residues. Germline assignment: CDR1 LNHDA and CDR2 SQIVND (reference sequence). Some clones are missing from TCRdb's copy, which holds only in-frame ones; the method was immunoSEQ multiplex PCR. The top ten hold 36% of the sample, which has about 13,000 clones, 80% seen once. On this clone: The antigen is unknown.

Sequencing was performed on CD4+ or CD8+ T cells sorted from blood, taken in a trial of the OX40 agonist ivuxolimab. The chain carries TRBV19 and TRBJ1-4; D gene ambiguous. The receptor comes from an adult with an advanced solid tumor such as melanoma, head and neck, liver or kidney cancer. This CDR3 reads CASRISSNEKLFF. Written as DNA, the CDR3 is TGTGCCAGTAGGATCAGTTCTAATGAAAAACTGTTTTTT.